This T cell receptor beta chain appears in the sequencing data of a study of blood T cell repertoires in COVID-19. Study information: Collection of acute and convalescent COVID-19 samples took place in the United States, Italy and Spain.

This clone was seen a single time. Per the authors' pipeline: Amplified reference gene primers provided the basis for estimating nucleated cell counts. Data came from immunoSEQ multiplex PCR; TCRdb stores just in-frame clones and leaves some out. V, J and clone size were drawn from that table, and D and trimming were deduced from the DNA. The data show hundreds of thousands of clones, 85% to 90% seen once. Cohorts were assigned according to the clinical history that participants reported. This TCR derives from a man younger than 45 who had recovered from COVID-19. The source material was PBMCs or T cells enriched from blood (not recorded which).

The CDR3 reads CSASWGSLNTEAFF. The DNA for the CDR3 is TGCAGTGCTAGTTGGGGCAGCTTGAACACTGAAGCTTTCTTT. This chain links TRBV20-1 with TRBJ1-1; D is possibly TRBD1 (5 bases). Germline CDR1 and CDR2: DFQATT and SNEGSKA (reference sequence). The CDR3 consists of 14 residues. V shed 3 bases and J shed 0 bases, with 11 bases lying between them.